Presented here are 14 T cell receptor beta chains from one specimen sequenced in a study of CD8+ T cells in alopecia areata (dated by TCRdb to the late 2010s). The library was produced with the immunoSEQ multiplex PCR assay. RNA was extracted from all samples and reverse transcribed into cDNA as template for TCR sequencing. TCRdb stores this immuneACCESS table with in-frame sequences only. Part of the clones is absent; in the studies checked, under half of the shortfall reflects unresolved V genes, and no reason is known for the rest. The sample includes about 160,000 clones, with about 71% observed a single time. The top ten hold 0.7% to 1% of the sample. According to the study, the label for this sample's time point signals: around 4 weeks on oral tofacitinib. The treatment or condition label of this sample denotes: oral pan-JAK inhibitor, 5-10 mg twice daily. The sequencing here drew on CD4+ T cells sorted from blood, taken at week 4, from a patient treated with tofacitinib. Receptors originate from a human donor with alopecia areata.

This chain links TRBV29-1 with TRBJ2-7, with TRBD1 matching over 8 bases. This CDR3 has 13 amino acids. Germline V gives CDR1 SQVTM, CDR2 ANQGSEA. V lost 5 bases to trimming and J lost 5 bases; unmatched junction nucleotides: 8. Here the CDR3 DNA reads TGCAGCGTTTCAGGACAGGGTAAGCACGAGCAGTACTTC. It is translated as CSVSGQGKHEQYF.

This clone showed up just a few times. The chain employs TRBV30 and TRBJ1-2; D not resolved. CDR1 and CDR2 (germline): GTSNPN, SVGIG (reference sequence). The CDR3 covers 12 residues. Trimming stripped 2 bases from V and 2 bases from J, with 6 bases between. CDR3 residues: CAWSRRNYGYTF. CDR3 DNA sequence: TGTGCCTGGAGTCGCCGAAACTATGGCTACACCTTC.

This clone has more than one count but fewer than ten. The chain has TRBV25-1 and TRBJ1-6; D is possibly TRBD1 (5 bases). The germline gives CDR1 MGHDK, CDR2 SYGVNS. V lost 2 bases and J lost 7, with 12 bases in between. The CDR3 has 15 amino acids. The CDR3: CASSEQGKGNSPLHF. DNA for the CDR3: TGTGCCAGCAGTGAACAGGGTAAAGGGAATTCACCCCTCCACTTT.

The chain links TRBV25-1 to TRBJ1-2, with 7 bases lining up with TRBD1. Per the germline V gene, CDR1 is MGHDK and CDR2 is SYGVNS. V was clipped by 2 bases and J by 2 bases; unmatched bases: 2. The CDR3 totals 14 residues. The CDR3 loop reads CASSEPGQNYGYTF. CDR3 in DNA: TGTGCCAGCAGTGAACCGGGACAGAACTATGGCTACACCTTC.

The chain uses TRBV30 and TRBJ1-5; D is unresolved. V lost 0 bases, J lost 3 bases, and 9 bases lay in between. The CDR3 is 14 residues long. Germline V lookup: CDR1 GTSNPN, CDR2 SVGIG (reference sequence). The CDR3, as DNA: TGTGCCTGGAGTGTCCGACGGCACAATCAGCCCCAGCATTTT. Protein: CAWSVRRHNQPQHF.

The chain joins TRBV30 to TRBJ1-3; D uncertain. The CDR3 has 14 amino acids. Trimming removed 0 bases at V and 0 bases at J, with 6 bases between. Germline-derived CDR1 and CDR2 are GTSNPN and SVGIG (reference sequence). The CDR3 nucleotides read TGTGCCTGGAGTGTGGGGATCTCTGGAAACACCATATATTTT. The encoded protein is CAWSVGISGNTIYF.

The genes are TRBV5-1 and TRBJ2-5; D might be TRBD1 (6 bases). CDR3 length equals 14 residues. Trimming removed 5 bases at V and 3 bases at J, with 14 bases between. Germline V gene data show CDR1 as SGHRS and CDR2 as YFSETQ. The CDR3 nucleotides are TGCGCCAGCAGAACAACAGGGATGGAAGAGACCCAGTACTTC. The encoded protein is CASRTTGMEETQYF.

The chain has TRBV6-5 and TRBJ2-7; D possibly corresponds to TRBD2 (5 bases). The CDR3 totals 16 residues. Trimming removed 0 bases at V and 2 bases at J, with 14 bases between. Germline CDR1 reads MNHEY; CDR2 reads SVGAGI. CDR3 protein: CASSYSRLAGPYEQYF. In nucleotides, the CDR3 is TGTGCCAGCAGTTACTCTAGGCTAGCTGGTCCCTACGAGCAGTACTTC.

The rearrangement joins TRBV5-1 to TRBJ2-2; weak D call: TRBD1 (5 bases). Germline V gene data show CDR1 as SGHRS and CDR2 as YFSETQ. There are 14 residues in the CDR3. V shed 4 bases and J shed 0 bases, with 7 bases lying between them. CDR3 nucleotide sequence: TGCGCCAGCAGCGGGGCGGCGAACACCGGGGAGCTGTTTTTT. Protein sequence: CASSGAANTGELFF.

The rearrangement links TRBV30 to TRBJ2-7; D unclear. V lost 2 bases and J lost 2, with 13 bases in between. Looked up from germline, CDR1 is GTSNPN and CDR2 is SVGIG (reference sequence). The CDR3 is 14 amino acids. CDR3 coding DNA: TGTGCCTGGAGTTCGGATCTCCCGGCCTACGAGCAGTACTTC. Protein: CAWSSDLPAYEQYF.

The V call is TRBV6-1, the J call TRBJ2-1, with D possibly being TRBD1 (6 bases). Trimming shortened V by 6 bases and J by 6 bases, and 9 bases separated the two germline ends. The CDR3 spans 12 residues. The germline CDR1 and CDR2 sequences are MNHNS and SASEGT. The CDR3 spells CASSHRVNEQFF. Written as DNA, the CDR3 is TGTGCCAGCAGCCACAGGGTCAATGAGCAGTTCTTC.

A few counts support this clone. The V and J genes are TRBV18 and TRBJ2-2; D not resolved. This CDR3 has 14 amino acids. V lost 6 bases and J lost 1, with 9 bases in between. Germline CDR1 KGHSH, CDR2 LQKENI. The CDR3 bases are TGTGCCAGCTCGATGAGGCAGAACACCGGGGAGCTGTTTTTT. It is translated as CASSMRQNTGELFF.

This clone was observed a handful of times. V gene TRBV30 combines with J gene TRBJ1-2; tentatively, D is TRBD1 (5 bases). Germline CDR1 is GTSNPN and CDR2 is SVGIG (reference sequence). The CDR3 is 17 amino acids. The V gene lost 0 bases and the J gene lost 2 bases, with 19 bases spanning the gap. The CDR3 is CAWSVRYRPLLNYGYTF. DNA for the CDR3: TGTGCCTGGAGTGTACGCTACAGGCCCCTACTCAACTATGGCTACACCTTC. Full variable domain (outside the CDR3, taken from reference TRBV30 and TRBJ1-2): SQTIHQWPATLVQPVGSPLSLECTVEGTSNPNLYWYRQAAGRGLQLLFYSVGIGQISSEVPQNLSASRPQDRQFILSSKKLLLSDSGFYLCAWSVRYRPLLNYGYTFGSGTRLTVV.

This clone has more than one count but fewer than ten. V and J are TRBV10-3 and TRBJ1-5; tentative D call: TRBD1 (5 bases). CDR1 and CDR2 from the germline V gene are ENHRY and SYGVKD. Trimming shortened V by 10 bases and J by 1 base, and 17 bases separated the two germline ends. This CDR3 is 15 amino acids long. CDR3 DNA: TGTGCCACATCGTTCGGCAGGGAGAGCAATCAGCCCCAGCATTTT. Translating it yields CATSFGRESNQPQHF.